The 25 T cell receptor beta chains reported below all come from one sample, sequenced in a study of blood T cell repertoires in COVID-19. Here immunoSEQ multiplex PCR was the method, and the copy in TCRdb shows in-frame clones only, minus some. This table has 95,000 to 110,000 clones, about 89% appearing once. Sequenced: peripheral blood. The source of these receptors is a woman in her twenties or thirties with acute or convalescent COVID-19.

This clone occurred a few times. This chain joins TRBV28 and TRBJ2-1; D might be TRBD1 (7 bases). V was shortened by 8 bases and J by 5 bases, with 16 bases between the two germline ends. CDR1 MDHEN and CDR2 SYDVKM come from the germline V gene. The CDR3 has 14 residues. CDR3 coding DNA: TGTGCCAGCGGCAATCAGGGGGGTAACAATGAGCAGTTCTTC. Protein product: CASGNQGGNNEQFF.

The rearrangement uses TRBV7-6 and TRBJ1-1; D is possibly TRBD1 (6 bases). Germline-derived CDR1 and CDR2 are SGHVS and FNYEAQ. This CDR3 region has 16 residues. V lost 2 bases and J lost 1, with 14 bases in between. CDR3 in DNA: TGTGCCAGCAGCTTATCAGGGCAGGGGACGAACACTGAAGCTTTCTTT. Protein product: CASSLSGQGTNTEAFF.

This chain uses TRBV12-3 or TRBV12-4 with TRBJ1-2; no clear D gene. This CDR3 comprises 11 residues. V gave up 11 bases and J gave up 4 bases, with 11 bases separating them. The CDR3 spells CAGLGIYGYTF. Here the CDR3 DNA reads TGTGCCGGACTAGGTATCTATGGCTACACCTTC.

V gene TRBV10-3 combines with J gene TRBJ1-5, with D possibly TRBD1 on 5 matching bases. Germline lookup yields CDR1 ENHRY and CDR2 SYGVKD. The V end was cut by 3 bases, the J end by 11 bases, with 20 bases between. This CDR3 contains 15 residues. The CDR3 loop is CAISDITGPSESQHF. Here the CDR3 DNA reads TGTGCCATCAGTGATATAACAGGACCCTCAGAGTCCCAGCATTTT.

The rearrangement links TRBV18 to TRBJ2-7; 7 bases align to TRBD1. This CDR3 contains 14 residues. Germline V gives CDR1 KGHSH, CDR2 LQKENI. Trimming at V came to 4 bases and at J to 6 bases, leaving 9 bases not matched to a gene. The CDR3, as DNA: TGTGCCAGCTCACTCAGCGACAGGGCTGGCGAGCAGTACTTC. Translating gives CASSLSDRAGEQYF.

This clone was observed once. V usage is TRBV7-2 and J usage is TRBJ2-5; D is uncertain. Germline V gene data show CDR1 as SGHTA and CDR2 as FQGNSA. Between the trimmed V and J ends, which lost 1 base and 5 bases, there was a span of 11 bases. CDR3 size: 14 residues. CDR3 sequence (DNA): TGTGCCAGCAGCTTAGGCAGCGATTTTGAGACCCAGTACTTC. Protein sequence: CASSLGSDFETQYF. Full variable domain (outside the CDR3, taken from reference TRBV7-2 and TRBJ2-5): GAGVSQSPSNKVTEKGKDVELRCDPISGHTALYWYRQSLGQGLEFLIYFQGNSAPDKSGLPSDRFSAERTGGSVSTLTIQRTQQEDSAVYLCASSLGSDFETQYFGPGTRLLVL.

The V call is TRBV7-2, the J call TRBJ1-2, with D hard to call. V lost 5 bases and J lost 0, with 13 bases in between. The CDR3 loop spans 15 amino acids. The germline V gene has CDR1 SGHTA and CDR2 FQGNSA. The CDR3 protein is CASSPTGSSNYGYTF. The CDR3 DNA is TGTGCCAGCAGCCCCACCGGGAGCTCTAACTATGGCTACACCTTC.

The chain couples TRBV7-9 to TRBJ2-7; no definite D call. V dropped 1 base and J dropped 3 bases, with 10 bases sitting between them. Germline V CDR1 and CDR2: SEHNR, FQNEAQ (reference sequence). CDR3 size: 14 residues. CDR3 sequence reads: CASSLEMTNYEQYF. CDR3 nucleotide sequence: TGTGCCAGCAGCTTAGAGATGACAAACTACGAGCAGTACTTC.

The V and J genes are TRBV15 and TRBJ2-1, with 9 positions matching TRBD1. The CDR3 totals 15 residues. Germline loops: CDR1 LNHNV, CDR2 YYDKDF (reference sequence). V gave up 5 bases and J gave up 4 bases; unmatched junction bases: 6. CDR3 sequence: CATSRTGVGYNEQFF. Written as DNA, the CDR3 is TGTGCCACCAGCCGGACAGGGGTCGGATACAATGAGCAGTTCTTC.

The V call is TRBV27, the J call TRBJ2-1; D is ambiguous. The germline gives CDR1 MNHEY, CDR2 SMNVEV (reference sequence). This CDR3 has 13 residues. Trimming took 4 bases from V and 4 from J, leaving 8 bases between them. This CDR3 is CASSSDGYNEQFF. In DNA form, the CDR3 reads TGTGCCAGCAGTTCTGACGGGTACAATGAGCAGTTCTTC.

The chain has TRBV7-8 and TRBJ1-1, with TRBD1 matching 8 bases. Germline loops: CDR1 SGHVS, CDR2 FQNEAQ. CDR3 size: 20 residues. J was trimmed by 1 base and V by 4 bases; bases with no gene match: 20. The CDR3 DNA is TGTGCCAGCAGCTCCTTCTCCTACAGGGGGGCTACGGTAGGGAACACTGAAGCTTTCTTT. Amino acid sequence: CASSSFSYRGATVGNTEAFF.

The sample holds one count of this clone. The chain uses TRBV7-2 and TRBJ1-2, with TRBD1 identical over 9 bases. This CDR3 has 14 residues. Germline V gives CDR1 SGHTA, CDR2 FQGNSA. V was clipped by 5 bases and J by 8 bases; unmatched bases: 9. The CDR3 nucleotides are TGTGCCAGCAGCCCGGGACAGGGAGGGGGAGGCTACACCTTC. Translating it yields CASSPGQGGGGYTF.

The V call is TRBV7-2, the J call TRBJ2-3, with TRBD2 as a possible D gene (5 bases). The V end lost 0 bases, the J end lost 5 bases, and 12 bases lay between the germline ends. Germline-derived CDR1 and CDR2 are SGHTA and FQGNSA. CDR3 length: 15 residues. The CDR3 coding sequence is TGTGCCAGCAGCTTAGCGGTCAGTCGGGGAGATACGCAGTATTTT. Its protein is CASSLAVSRGDTQYF.

This chain links TRBV6-5 with TRBJ2-7, with D perhaps TRBD1 (5 bases). The germline V gene has CDR1 MNHEY and CDR2 SVGAGI. V dropped 5 bases and J dropped 6 bases, with 11 bases sitting between them. The CDR3 is made up of 12 amino acids. For the CDR3, the DNA is TGTGCCAGCAGTCGTCAGGGCGGCGAGCAGTACTTC. It specifies CASSRQGGEQYF.

The chain recombines TRBV18 with TRBJ1-2; 10 positions agree with TRBD1. Germline CDR1 reads KGHSH; CDR2 reads LQKENI. The CDR3 length is 21 residues. Trimming at V came to 2 bases and at J to 1 base, leaving 19 bases not matched to a gene. This chain's CDR3 is CASSPRDRGSKMEQNNYGYTF. The CDR3 DNA reads as TGTGCCAGCTCACCAAGGGACAGGGGTTCCAAAATGGAACAAAATAACTATGGCTACACCTTC.

This chain uses TRBV20-1 with TRBJ2-1, with 11 bases that match TRBD2. J was trimmed by 9 bases and V by 3 bases; bases with no gene match: 1. Germline V CDR1 and CDR2: DFQATT, SNEGSKA (reference sequence). This CDR3 comprises 12 residues. The CDR3 loop reads CSASLAGGEQFF. In DNA form, the CDR3 reads TGCAGTGCTAGTCTAGCGGGGGGTGAGCAGTTCTTC.

The CDR3 sequence is CASRSKREAHNEQFF. For the CDR3, the DNA is TGCGCCAGCAGATCGAAGCGGGAGGCCCACAATGAGCAGTTCTTC. The chain is built from TRBV10-2 and TRBJ2-1; TRBD2 matches at 9 bases. The CDR3 sequence is 15 residues long. Looked up from germline, CDR1 is WSHSY and CDR2 is SAAADI. Trimming cost V 6 bases and J 5 bases; bases outside gene matches: 8.

The genes are TRBV10-3 and TRBJ2-1; 12 bases match TRBD2. V shed 10 bases, J shed 1 base, and the junction held 5 bases outside the gene matches. Germline CDR1 ENHRY, CDR2 SYGVKD. This CDR3 comprises 15 residues. The CDR3 here is CATATSGGSYNEQFF. DNA of the CDR3: TGTGCCACGGCGACTAGCGGGGGATCCTACAATGAGCAGTTCTTC.

The chain is built from TRBV2 and TRBJ1-2; D not resolved. Germline CDR1 and CDR2: SNHLY and FYNNEI. Trimming stripped 3 bases from V and 8 bases from J, with 10 bases between. The CDR3 runs to 12 residues. CDR3 sequence: CASSEAGSGYTF. CDR3 DNA sequence: TGTGCCAGCAGTGAGGCGGGTTCGGGCTACACCTTC.

V is TRBV4-2 and J is TRBJ2-7; TRBD2 is a possible D gene (6 bases). Trimming left V 4 bases short and J 0 bases short, with 13 bases between. Germline V gene sequence: CDR1 LGHNA, CDR2 YNFKEQ. The CDR3 sequence is 15 residues long. CDR3 loop: CASSLRTGDSYEQYF. CDR3 nucleotides: TGTGCCAGCAGCCTGCGAACGGGAGACTCCTACGAGCAGTACTTC.

The rearrangement links TRBV6-2 or TRBV6-3 to TRBJ2-1; possibly TRBD2 for D (6 bases). Trimming removed 2 bases from V and 4 bases from J, with 27 bases in between. CDR1 is MNHEY and CDR2 is SVGEGT in the germline V gene. CDR3 length equals 20 residues. The CDR3 DNA follows: TGTGCCAGCAGTTACCTAAGTCGGGGGACCCAGCACTATAGTTACAATGAGCAGTTCTTC. Protein: CASSYLSRGTQHYSYNEQFF.

The chain links TRBV11-3 to TRBJ2-7, with 10 nucleotides matching TRBD1. The CDR3 has 14 amino acids. The trim removed 5 bases at V and 2 bases at J, leaving 3 bases unmatched. CDR1 SGHNT and CDR2 YENEEA come from the germline V gene. The CDR3: CASSPGTGAYEQYF. In DNA form, the CDR3 reads TGTGCCAGCAGCCCCGGGACAGGGGCCTACGAGCAGTACTTC.

This sequence joins TRBV7-9 and TRBJ2-7, with 7 nucleotides matching TRBD2. Trimming at V came to 4 bases and at J to 3 bases, leaving 3 bases not matched to a gene. The CDR3 consists of 13 residues. The V gene's germline CDR1 is SEHNR and CDR2 FQNEAQ (reference sequence). The CDR3 DNA reads TGTGCCAGCAGCTGGGAGGGTGACTACGAGCAGTACTTC. As protein: CASSWEGDYEQYF.

Comments on this clone: Other DNA sequences in this sample translate to the same CDR3. The V call is TRBV7-2, the J call TRBJ1-5; no definite D call. Trimming took off 4 bases at V and 4 bases at J, with 8 bases between the two ends. Germline V gives CDR1 SGHTA, CDR2 FQGNSA. This CDR3 is built from 13 residues. CDR3 amino acids: CASSSRGNQPQHF. DNA of the CDR3: TGTGCCAGCAGCTCAAGAGGAAATCAGCCCCAGCATTTT. Variable domain in full (rest from reference TRBV7-2 and TRBJ1-5): GAGVSQSPSNKVTEKGKDVELRCDPISGHTALYWYRQSLGQGLEFLIYFQGNSAPDKSGLPSDRFSAERTGGSVSTLTIQRTQQEDSAVYLCASSSRGNQPQHFGDGTRLSIL.

The chain recombines TRBV29-1 with TRBJ1-1; D is ambiguous. Deletions cut 3 bases from V and 4 bases from J, with 6 bases between. Germline V gene data show CDR1 as SQVTM and CDR2 as ANQGSEA. The CDR3 covers 11 residues. The CDR3: CSVDSGTEAFF. CDR3 DNA sequence: TGCAGCGTTGATTCCGGCACTGAAGCTTTCTTT.